This T cell receptor beta chain was captured in a study of T cells in Graves' hyperthyroidism and ophthalmopathy. Amplification yielded TCR beta CDR3 regions, with RNA transcripts as the source. The study used the HTBI primer set for a first-round RT-PCR of the TCR CDR3. TCRdb ran MiXCR on the multiplex PCR reads and lists one entry per CDR3 protein. The sample carries more than 350,000 distinct CDR3 sequences, about 15% recorded once. The CDR3 sequence is 16 residues long. Germline CDR1 reads MNHEY; CDR2 reads SMNVEV (reference sequence). This clonotype was counted between two and nine times. A much larger clone lies a single base off, so this may be a read error.

The receptor's source is a woman aged 55-69 years with Graves' ophthalmopathy. The sequenced sample was blood. The chain carries TRBV27 and TRBJ2-3; 10 bases map to TRBD2. For the CDR3, the DNA is TGTGTCAGCACCAGCGGGAGGGCGGGGAGCACAGATACGCAGTATTTT. Protein product: CVSTSGRAGSTDTQYF.